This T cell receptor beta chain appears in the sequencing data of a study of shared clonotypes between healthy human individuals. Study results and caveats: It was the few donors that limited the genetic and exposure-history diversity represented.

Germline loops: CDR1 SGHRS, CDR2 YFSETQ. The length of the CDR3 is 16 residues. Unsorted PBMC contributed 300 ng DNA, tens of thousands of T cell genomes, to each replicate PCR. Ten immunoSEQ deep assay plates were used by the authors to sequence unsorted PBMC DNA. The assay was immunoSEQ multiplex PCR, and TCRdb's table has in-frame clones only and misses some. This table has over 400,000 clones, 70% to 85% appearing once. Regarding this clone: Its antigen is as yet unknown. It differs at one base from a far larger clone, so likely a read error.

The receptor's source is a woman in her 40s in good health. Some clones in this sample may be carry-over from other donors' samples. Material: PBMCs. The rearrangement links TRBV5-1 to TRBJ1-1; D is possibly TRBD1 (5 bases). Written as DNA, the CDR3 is TGCGCCAGCGGCTTGTGGTCTATGACCGGCGGGGGTGAAGCTTTCTTT. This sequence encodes CASGLWSMTGGGEAFF.